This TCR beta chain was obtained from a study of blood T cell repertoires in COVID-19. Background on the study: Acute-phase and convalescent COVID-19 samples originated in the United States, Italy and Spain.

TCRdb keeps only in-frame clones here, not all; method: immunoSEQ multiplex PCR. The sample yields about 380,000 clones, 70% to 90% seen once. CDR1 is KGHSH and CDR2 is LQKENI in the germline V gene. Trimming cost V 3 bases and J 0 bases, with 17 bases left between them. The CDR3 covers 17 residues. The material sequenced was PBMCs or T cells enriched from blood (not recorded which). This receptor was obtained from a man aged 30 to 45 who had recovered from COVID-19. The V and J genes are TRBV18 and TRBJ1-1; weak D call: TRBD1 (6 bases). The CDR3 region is CASSPIVWTDMNTEAFF. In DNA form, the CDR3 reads TGTGCCAGCTCACCCATCGTTTGGACAGACATGAACACTGAAGCTTTCTTT.